The T cell receptor (beta chain) under discussion was sequenced for a study of cytomegalovirus exposure and HLA in healthy donors. Study context: Unique TCRs numbering around 85 million, obtained from HLA-typed donors, made up an early data release.

The ends lost 5 bases at V and 0 bases at J; junction bases unmatched: 13. The CDR3 has 19 amino acids. CDR1 and CDR2 (germline): MNHEY, SMNVEV (reference sequence). To note about this clone: The antigen is not known.

Whole-study findings and limits: Researchers had no immune exposure information except CMV serostatus available.

Healthy bone marrow donors made up the donors. The PCR employed 60 Vbeta primers together with 13 Jbeta primers. Clones were sequenced by immunoSEQ multiplex PCR, and TCRdb holds only the in-frame ones, with some missing. The listing contains under 90,000 clones. The specimen was PBMCs. The J gene is TRBJ1-6, the V gene TRBV27, with 7 bases matching TRBD1. The origin of this receptor is a man in his forties or fifties in good health and CMV-seropositive. CDR3 sequence reads: CASSRIRDSQSSYNSPLHF. CDR3 coding DNA: TGTGCCAGCAGTAGAATTAGGGACAGCCAAAGCTCCTATAATTCACCCCTCCACTTT.